The 11 T cell receptor beta chains presented below share a single source sample, sequenced in a study of cytomegalovirus exposure and HLA in healthy donors. Here immunoSEQ multiplex PCR was the method, and the copy in TCRdb shows in-frame clones only, minus some. The top ten hold less than 9.5% of the sample, which has some 170,000 clones, approximately 86% seen once. The sequencing sample was made of PBMCs. All receptors derive from a man aged 30-40 years in good health and CMV-seropositive.

CDR3 nucleotide sequence: TGTGCCAGCTCCCCGACCCAACAAGAGACCCAGTACTTC. Translation: CASSPTQQETQYF. The chain combines TRBV18 with TRBJ2-5; D uncertain. Trimming took off 6 bases at V and 2 bases at J, with 10 bases between the two ends. In germline, CDR1 is KGHSH, CDR2 LQKENI. CDR3 size: 13 residues.

This clone was seen just once. The chain links TRBV4-2 to TRBJ2-1; D remains unclear. V lost 1 base and J 0 bases, leaving 7 bases between the germline ends. The CDR3 totals 15 residues. Germline V gene lookup returns CDR1 LGHNA and CDR2 YNFKEQ. CDR3 nucleotide sequence: TGTGCCAGCAGCCAAGGCGCGACCTCCTACAATGAGCAGTTCTTC. Translation gives CASSQGATSYNEQFF.

This chain joins TRBV7-9 and TRBJ2-5, with D hard to call. The CDR3 is 17 residues long. CDR1 SEHNR and CDR2 FQNEAQ come from the germline V gene (reference sequence). V was clipped by 3 bases and J by 2 bases, with 19 bases between them. The CDR3 coding sequence is TGTGCCAGCAGCTTGGGGATTGTCTTAGGTCCGCAAGAGACCCAGTACTTC. Translation: CASSLGIVLGPQETQYF.

The chain recombines TRBV9 with TRBJ2-1; no clear D. Germline V gives CDR1 SGDLS, CDR2 YYNGEE. Deletions cut 3 bases from V and 6 bases from J, with 16 bases between. The CDR3 length is 15 residues. CDR3 DNA sequence: TGTGCCAGCAGCGGCACAAGTCTTAACGGCAATGAGCAGTTCTTC. It codes for CASSGTSLNGNEQFF.

CDR3 coding DNA: TGTGCCAGCAGCTTAGCGTGGGTTGGGGCCTACAATGAGCAGTTCTTC. It yields the protein CASSLAWVGAYNEQFF. This chain connects TRBV7-2 to TRBJ2-1; D is undetermined. The germline gives CDR1 SGHTA, CDR2 FQGNSA. V was clipped by 0 bases and J by 2 bases, with 11 bases between them. There are 16 residues in the CDR3. The full variable domain, rest sourced from reference TRBV7-2 and TRBJ2-1, is GAGVSQSPSNKVTEKGKDVELRCDPISGHTALYWYRQSLGQGLEFLIYFQGNSAPDKSGLPSDRFSAERTGGSVSTLTIQRTQQEDSAVYLCASSLAWVGAYNEQFFGPGTRLTVL.

The V and J genes are TRBV27 and TRBJ2-5; 12 nucleotides align to TRBD2. Germline assignment: CDR1 MNHEY and CDR2 SMNVEV (reference sequence). The junction had 10 bases not matched to a gene; V was cut back by 6 bases and J by 5 bases. The length of the CDR3 is 16 residues. Here the CDR3 DNA reads TGTGCCAGCAGCCCCCTGACTAGCGGGGGCGGCGAGACCCAGTACTTC. Translation: CASSPLTSGGGETQYF.

The rearrangement links TRBV20-1 to TRBJ2-5, with D perhaps TRBD2 (5 bases). CDR1 is DFQATT, CDR2 SNEGSKA, per germline (reference sequence). The length of the CDR3 is 11 residues. V shed 5 bases and J shed 7 bases, with 11 bases lying between them. The CDR3 nucleotides read TGCAGTGCTGAGAATCGGGGGACCCAGTACTTC. It codes for CSAENRGTQYF.

This clone was detected a few times. V and J are TRBV6-5 and TRBJ1-2; D remains ambiguous. The ends were cut back, 6 bases at V and 8 bases at J, with 13 bases in the middle. Germline V CDR1 and CDR2: MNHEY, SVGAGI. This CDR3 is 12 amino acids long. CDR3 coding DNA: TGTGCCAGCAGCGCGAGGAGAGGGGGCTACACCTTC. It codes for CASSARRGGYTF.

The chain recombines TRBV2 with TRBJ1-1, with unresolved D. The germline CDR1 and CDR2 sequences are SNHLY and FYNNEI. V dropped 6 bases and J dropped 0 bases, with 14 bases sitting between them. The CDR3 totals 15 residues. DNA of the CDR3: TGTGCCAGCAGCTCCCGAGGACGGCTGAACACTGAAGCTTTCTTT. Amino acid sequence: CASSSRGRLNTEAFF.

The V call is TRBV6-9, the J call TRBJ1-3; D ambiguous. The germline V gene encodes CDR1 MNHGY and CDR2 SVAAGI. The length of the CDR3 is 14 residues. Deletions cut 3 bases from V and 4 bases from J, with 10 bases between. CDR3 bases: TGTGCCAGCAGTTACTCAGGCAGAGGAAACACCATATATTTT. Amino acids: CASSYSGRGNTIYF.

The CDR3 DNA reads TGCGCCAGCAGCCCGAGTGGTAGCGGAGTCAACAATGAGCAGTTCTTC. It codes for CASSPSGSGVNNEQFF. The rearrangement uses TRBV5-1 and TRBJ2-1; D is possibly TRBD2 (6 bases). This CDR3 comprises 16 residues. CDR1 and CDR2 from the germline V gene are SGHRS and YFSETQ. Trimming cost V 4 bases and J 5 bases, with 19 bases left between them.